This record covers a single T cell receptor beta chain. The sample originates from a study of CD8 T cells in Susac syndrome. Germline V gene data show CDR1 as SGDLS and CDR2 as YYNGEE. V lost 4 bases to trimming and J lost 2 bases; unmatched junction nucleotides: 4. This CDR3 spans 15 amino acids. A quantity of about 0.45 to 1 ug RNA underwent reverse transcription using random hexamers. TCRdb re-derived calls from the immunoSEQ multiplex PCR reads in MiXCR, one entry per CDR3 protein. Among under 200,000 distinct CDR3 sequences, around 94% were seen once, and the ten largest hold around 0.14%. The sequencing input was CD4+ T cells from PBMCs. The V gene is TRBV9, the J gene TRBJ2-3; 10 nucleotides agree with TRBD1. The sequence was obtained from a human donor in good health. DNA of the CDR3: TGTGCCAGCAGCCCGGGACAGGGGAACACAGATACGCAGTATTTT. Translation: CASSPGQGNTDTQYF.